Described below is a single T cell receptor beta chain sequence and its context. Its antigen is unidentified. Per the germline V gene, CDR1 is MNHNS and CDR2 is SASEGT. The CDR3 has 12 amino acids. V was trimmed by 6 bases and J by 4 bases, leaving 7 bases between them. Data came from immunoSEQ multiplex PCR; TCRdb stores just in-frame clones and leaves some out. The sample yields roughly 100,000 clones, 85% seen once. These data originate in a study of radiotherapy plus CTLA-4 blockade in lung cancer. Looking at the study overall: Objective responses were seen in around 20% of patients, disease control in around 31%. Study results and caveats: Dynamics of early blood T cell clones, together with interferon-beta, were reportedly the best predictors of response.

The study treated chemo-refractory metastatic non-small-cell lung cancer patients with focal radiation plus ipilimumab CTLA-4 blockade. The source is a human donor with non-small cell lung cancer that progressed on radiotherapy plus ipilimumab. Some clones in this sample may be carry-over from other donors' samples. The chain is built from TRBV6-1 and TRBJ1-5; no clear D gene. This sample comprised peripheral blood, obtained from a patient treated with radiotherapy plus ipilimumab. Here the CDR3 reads CASRGNNQPQHF. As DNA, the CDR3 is TGTGCCAGCAGGGGGAATAATCAGCCCCAGCATTTT.